The rows below give T cell receptor beta chains drawn from one sample of a study of blood T cells in healthy people across ages. TCRdb reprocessed the 5' RACE reads via MiXCR and lists one record per CDR3 protein. The profile shows more than 650,000 distinct CDR3 sequences, roughly 53% of them singletons. Sequencing was carried out using blood. The receptors were gathered from a man at least 80 years old in good health. Both conserved end residues are part of each CDR3. A D gene is named only where the DNA matches it firmly. Clone size, where shown, is once, few, many, or a class for clones that have expanded.

>NA|TRBJ2-2|TRBV25-1|NA
CASSETVNTGELFF
TGTGCCAGCAGTGAAACGGTGAACACCGGGGAGCTGTTTTTT
>NA|TRBJ2-3|TRBV7-3|NA
CASSLTGGRLASTLSTDTQYF
TGTGCCAGCAGCTTAACTGGGGGGCGGCTAGCGAGCACTCTTAGCACAGATACGCAGTATTTT
>TRBD2|TRBJ2-2|TRBV27|NA
CASSSWTSGRGGELFF
TGTGCCAGCAGTTCCTGGACTAGCGGGAGAGGCGGGGAGCTGTTTTTT
>TRBD2|TRBJ2-5|TRBV20-1|NA
CSVLGLAGDSGETQYF
TGCAGTGTCTTAGGACTAGCGGGAGATTCAGGAGAGACCCAGTACTTC
>NA|TRBJ1-1|TRBV15|few
CATSRDLPDEAFF
TGTGCCACCAGCAGAGATCTCCCGGATGAAGCTTTCTTT
>NA|TRBJ2-5|TRBV5-1|NA
CASSLAGGSNQETQYF
TGCGCCAGTAGCTTGGCCGGGGGAAGCAACCAAGAGACCCAGTACTTC
>NA|TRBJ1-2|TRBV11-2|NA
CASSLSFGVKGYTF
TGTGCCAGCAGCTTGTCCTTTGGGGTTAAAGGCTACACCTTC
>NA|TRBJ2-1|TRBV28|few
CASLSSQGTISYNEQFF
TGTGCCAGCCTAAGTAGCCAGGGGACTATATCCTACAATGAGCAGTTCTTC
>TRBD1|TRBJ2-7|TRBV2|few
CASRAGTGASYEQYF
TGTGCCAGCAGAGCCGGGACAGGGGCCTCCTACGAGCAGTACTTC
>NA|TRBJ2-7|TRBV10-3|NA
CAISERGNEQYF
TGTGCCATCAGTGAGAGGGGGAACGAGCAGTACTTC
>TRBD1|TRBJ2-3|TRBV12-3/TRBV12-4|NA
CASRPTGADTQYF
TGTGCCAGCAGGCCCACAGGGGCAGATACGCAGTATTTT
>NA|TRBJ1-4|TRBV20-1|few
CSARDNRSNEKLFF
TGCAGTGCTAGAGATAATAGATCTAATGAAAAACTGTTTTTT
>NA|TRBJ1-2|TRBV20-1|few
CSFPSDNYGYTF
TGCAGTTTTCCCTCAGATAACTATGGCTACACCTTC
>NA|TRBJ2-5|TRBV6-5|few
CASRDQRPQETQYF
TGTGCCAGCAGGGACCAGAGACCCCAAGAGACCCAGTACTTC
>TRBD1|TRBJ1-6|TRBV2|NA
CASSRTGALSPLHF
TGTGCCAGCAGCCGGACAGGGGCGCTTTCACCCCTCCACTTT
>NA|TRBJ2-7|TRBV5-1|NA
CASHNGVHRQVGTYERYF
TGCGCCAGCCATAATGGGGTCCATAGGCAAGTTGGGACCTACGAGCGGTACTTC
>NA|TRBJ2-1|TRBV2|NA
CASRRGTLNEQFF
TGTGCCAGCAGGAGGGGTACACTCAATGAGCAGTTCTTC
>NA|TRBJ1-1|TRBV20-1|few
CSATPWGTEAFF
TGCAGTGCTACCCCCTGGGGCACTGAAGCTTTCTTT
>NA|TRBJ2-3|TRBV20-1|once
CSANVGLVDTQYF
TGCAGTGCCAACGTGGGCTTGGTAGATACGCAGTATTTT
>NA|TRBJ1-2|TRBV14|NA
CASSQDPDGFYGYTF
TGTGCCAGCAGCCAAGATCCGGACGGCTTCTATGGCTACACCTTC
>TRBD1|TRBJ2-3|TRBV29-1|few
CSVGPTGADTQYF
TGCAGCGTTGGTCCTACAGGGGCAGATACGCAGTATTTT
>NA|TRBJ2-5|TRBV10-3|few
CAISEGHQETQYF
TGTGCCATCAGTGAAGGGCACCAAGAGACCCAGTACTTC
>NA|TRBJ1-6|TRBV10-3|NA
CAISEGRGIHNSPLHF
TGTGCCATCAGTGAGGGCAGGGGTATCCATAATTCACCCCTCCACTTT
>TRBD2|TRBJ2-5|TRBV5-1|few
CASSLGSSGQETQYF
TGCGCCAGCAGCTTGGGCTCTAGCGGCCAAGAGACCCAGTACTTC
>TRBD2|TRBJ2-7|TRBV18|few
CASSPTLALYEQYF
TGTGCCAGCTCACCAACACTAGCGCTGTACGAGCAGTACTTC
>TRBD1|TRBJ2-5|TRBV4-1|few
CASSQPGTGRGETQYF
TGCGCCAGCAGCCAACCCGGGACAGGGCGGGGAGAGACCCAGTACTTC
>TRBD2|TRBJ2-3|TRBV27|NA
CASSDPGLGRDTQYF
TGTGCCAGCAGCGATCCGGGACTAGGAAGAGATACGCAGTATTTT
>NA|TRBJ2-4|TRBV21-1|NA
CASSSFLRDPLAKNIQYF
TGTGCCAGCAGCTCTTTCCTCCGGGACCCTTTAGCCAAAAACATTCAGTACTTC
>TRBD2|TRBJ2-5|TRBV5-1|few
CASSQGLAGVETQYF
TGCGCCAGCAGCCAGGGACTAGCGGGAGTCGAGACCCAGTACTTC
>NA|TRBJ1-1|TRBV10-3|few
CAIRDKNTEAFF
TGTGCCATCCGGGACAAGAACACTGAAGCTTTCTTT
>NA|TRBJ2-7|TRBV7-9|NA
CASSRTVTPEQYF
TGTGCCAGCAGCCGAACCGTTACCCCTGAGCAGTACTTC
>NA|TRBJ1-1|TRBV14|few
CASSQLGGVNTEAFF
TGTGCCAGCAGCCAATTAGGAGGGGTCAACACTGAAGCTTTCTTT
>NA|TRBJ1-2|TRBV18|NA
CASSPGGPVYGYTF
TGTGCCAGCTCACCAGGGGGCCCGGTCTATGGCTACACCTTC
>NA|TRBJ1-2|TRBV29-1|few
CSVREGYTF
TGTTCGGTCAGGGAGGGCTACACCTTC
>NA|TRBJ2-3|TRBV27|once
CATARGRTDTQYF
TGTGCCACCGCCCGGGGTCGCACAGATACGCAGTATTTT
>NA|TRBJ1-1|TRBV12-3/TRBV12-4|NA
CASSLAPVDTEAFF
TGTGCCAGCAGTTTAGCCCCAGTCGACACTGAAGCTTTCTTT
>NA|TRBJ2-7|TRBV6-6|NA
CASSQQGGEIQYF
TGTGCCAGCAGTCAACAGGGAGGGGAGATCCAGTACTTC
>NA|TRBJ2-3|TRBV27|NA
CASSPRPTGDTQYF
TGTGCCAGCAGTCCAAGACCCACCGGGGATACGCAGTATTTT
>NA|TRBJ2-7|TRBV20-1|few
CSARDHGSYEQYF
TGCAGTGCTAGAGATCACGGCTCCTACGAGCAGTACTTC
>TRBD2|TRBJ2-7|TRBV2|many
CASRGLAGAFYEQYF
TGTGCCAGCAGGGGTCTAGCGGGAGCGTTCTACGAGCAGTACTTC
>NA|TRBJ1-4|TRBV12-3/TRBV12-4|NA
CASSSAWGGEKLFF
TGTGCCAGCAGTTCCGCATGGGGGGGTGAAAAACTGTTTTTT
>TRBD2|TRBJ2-1|TRBV9|NA
CASSSLTGTSGTSEQFF
TGCGCCAGCAGCTCGCTAACCGGGACTAGCGGGACTAGCGAGCAGTTCTTC
>TRBD2|TRBJ2-7|TRBV12-3/TRBV12-4|few
CASSGASGRYEQYF
TGTGCCAGCAGTGGGGCTAGCGGGCGATACGAGCAGTACTTC
>NA|TRBJ2-5|TRBV21-1|NA
CASSNGTGVREQYF
TGTGCCAGCAGCAACGGGACGGGGGTGAGGGAGCAGTACTTC
>NA|TRBJ1-6|TRBV7-2|NA
CASSASSYNSPLHF
TGTGCCAGCAGCGCGAGCTCCTATAATTCACCCCTCCACTTT
>TRBD2|TRBJ2-7|TRBV3-1|NA
CASSPLAGGIGEQYF
TGTGCCAGCAGCCCCTTAGCGGGAGGGATTGGCGAGCAGTACTTC
>NA|TRBJ2-7|TRBV10-2|few
CASAIRSSYEQYF
TGCGCCAGCGCCATTAGGAGCTCCTACGAGCAGTACTTC
>TRBD2|TRBJ2-1|TRBV5-1|few
CASSWGRDKNEQFF
TGCGCCAGCAGCTGGGGGAGGGATAAGAATGAGCAGTTTTTC
>NA|TRBJ2-1|TRBV24-1|NA
CATAGRGIINEQFF
TGTGCCACCGCTGGGCGGGGAATAATAAATGAGCAGTTCTTC
>NA|TRBJ1-2|TRBV10-3|NA
CAISESGGINYGYTF
TGTGCCATCAGTGAGTCAGGGGGAATAAACTATGGCTACACCTTC
>NA|TRBJ2-1|TRBV3-1|few
CASSPNRRRSGYNEQFF
TGTGCCAGCAGCCCAAATCGGAGGCGAAGCGGGTACAATGAGCAGTTCTTC
>NA|TRBJ2-3|TRBV6-5|NA
CASSYSRLAPIGQYF
TGTGCCAGCAGTTACTCCCGTCTAGCCCCCATAGGGCAGTATTTT